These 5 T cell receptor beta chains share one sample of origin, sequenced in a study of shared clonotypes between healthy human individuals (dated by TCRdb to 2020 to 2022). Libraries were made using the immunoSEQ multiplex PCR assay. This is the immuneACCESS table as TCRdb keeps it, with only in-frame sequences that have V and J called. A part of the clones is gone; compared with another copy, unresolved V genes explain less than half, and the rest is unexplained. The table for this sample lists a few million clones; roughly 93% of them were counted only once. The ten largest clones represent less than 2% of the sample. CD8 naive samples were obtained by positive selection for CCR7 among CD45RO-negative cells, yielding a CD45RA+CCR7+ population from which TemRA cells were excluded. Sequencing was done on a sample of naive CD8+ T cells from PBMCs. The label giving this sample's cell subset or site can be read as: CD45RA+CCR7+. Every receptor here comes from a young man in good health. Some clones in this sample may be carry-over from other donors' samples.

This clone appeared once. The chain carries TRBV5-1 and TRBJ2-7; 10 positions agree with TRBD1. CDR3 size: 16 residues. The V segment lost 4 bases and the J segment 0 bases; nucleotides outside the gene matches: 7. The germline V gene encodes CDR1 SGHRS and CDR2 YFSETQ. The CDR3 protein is CASSTRDRGPSYEQYF. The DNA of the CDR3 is TGCGCCAGCAGCACCCGGGACAGGGGCCCCTCCTACGAGCAGTACTTC.

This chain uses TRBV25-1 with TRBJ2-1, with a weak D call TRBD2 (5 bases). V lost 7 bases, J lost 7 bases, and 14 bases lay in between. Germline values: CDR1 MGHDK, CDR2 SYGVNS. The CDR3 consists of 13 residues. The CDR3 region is CASKRLRGNEQFF. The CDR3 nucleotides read TGTGCCAGCAAGCGACTTCGGGGAAATGAGCAGTTCTTC.

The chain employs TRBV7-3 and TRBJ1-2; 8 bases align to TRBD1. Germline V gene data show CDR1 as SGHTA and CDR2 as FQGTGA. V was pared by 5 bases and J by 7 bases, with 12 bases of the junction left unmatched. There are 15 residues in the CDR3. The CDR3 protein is CASSPGGATGVGYTF. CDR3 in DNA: TGTGCCAGCAGCCCTGGGGGGGCGACAGGGGTTGGCTACACCTTC.

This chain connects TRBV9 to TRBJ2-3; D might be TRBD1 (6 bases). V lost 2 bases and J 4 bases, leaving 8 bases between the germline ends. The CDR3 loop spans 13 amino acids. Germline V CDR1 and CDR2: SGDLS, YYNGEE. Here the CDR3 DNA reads TGTGCCAGCAGCGTGGACAGTTCAGATACGCAGTATTTT. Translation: CASSVDSSDTQYF.

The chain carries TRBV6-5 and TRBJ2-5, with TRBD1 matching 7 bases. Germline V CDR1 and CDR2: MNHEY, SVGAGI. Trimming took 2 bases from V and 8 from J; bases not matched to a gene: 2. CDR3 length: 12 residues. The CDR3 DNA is TGTGCCAGCAGTTACGACAGGGCTACCCAGTACTTC. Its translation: CASSYDRATQYF.